One and the same sample provided the 25 T cell receptor beta chains below, sequenced in a study of T cell responses to AZD1222 COVID-19 vaccine (dated by TCRdb to about 2021). The time point label corresponds to: baseline before first vaccination. The library was obtained by the immunoSEQ multiplex PCR assay. In its TCRdb copy, this immuneACCESS table keeps in-frame sequences only and misses some clones. Where compared with another copy, unresolved V genes explain less than half of these, and the others have no known cause. The table for this sample lists about 110,000 clones; roughly 90% of them were counted only once. In total, the top ten clones hold 2% to 3% of the sample. The sample here was peripheral blood, taken on day 0 of AZD1222 vaccination. The receptors derive from an adult in good health.

The V and J genes are TRBV24-1 and TRBJ2-2; 10 bases match TRBD1. Germline lookup yields CDR1 KGHDR and CDR2 SFDVKD. V was clipped by 7 bases and J by 5 bases; unmatched bases: 6. The CDR3 length is 15 residues. In DNA form, the CDR3 reads TGTGCCACCAGCGCCGGGACAGGGGCAACCGGGGAGCTGTTTTTT. It translates to CATSAGTGATGELFF.

This rearrangement joins TRBV20-1 to TRBJ2-1; 10 bases match TRBD2. The CDR3 spans 14 residues. The V gene's germline CDR1 is DFQATT and CDR2 SNEGSKA (reference sequence). J gave up 4 bases and V 3 bases, and 3 bases lay outside the gene matches. CDR3 residues: CSASPTSGYNEQFF. In nucleotides, the CDR3 is TGCAGTGCTAGTCCGACTAGCGGGTACAATGAGCAGTTCTTC.

The chain joins TRBV12-5 to TRBJ2-5, with 8 bases that match TRBD1. The V segment lost 3 bases and the J segment 4 bases; nucleotides outside the gene matches: 10. The CDR3 has 16 amino acids. The V gene's germline CDR1 is LGHNT and CDR2 FRNRAP. In DNA form, the CDR3 reads TGTGCTAGTGGTTTCTACACAGGGGGTCGGGGAGAGACCCAGTACTTC. It codes for CASGFYTGGRGETQYF.

This clone was counted a single time. This rearrangement joins TRBV27 to TRBJ2-1; D possibly uses TRBD1 or TRBD2 (5 bases each). The germline V and J ends were trimmed by 8 bases and 7 bases, with 21 bases remaining between them. This CDR3 comprises 15 residues. Germline V gene sequence: CDR1 MNHEY, CDR2 SMNVEV (reference sequence). The CDR3 reads CASVWMWGTGNEQFF. CDR3 DNA sequence: TGTGCCAGCGTTTGGATGTGGGGGACGGGAAATGAGCAGTTCTTC.

This clone has more than one count but fewer than ten. V usage is TRBV19 and J usage is TRBJ2-2, with TRBD2 matching over 10 bases. The germline gives CDR1 LNHDA, CDR2 SQIVND (reference sequence). V shed 4 bases and J 7 bases; nucleotides not matched to a gene: 6. This CDR3 comprises 15 residues. For the CDR3, the DNA is TGTGCCAGTAGTACGGGGCTAGCGGGAGTCGGGGAGCTGTTTTTT. Protein: CASSTGLAGVGELFF.

As to this clone: Sequence at one end of the junction differs from germline and may be a read error. The chain recombines TRBV5-1 with TRBJ2-5, with D unclear. Germline CDR1 is SGHRS and CDR2 is YFSETQ. This CDR3 is 12 amino acids long. CDR3 region: CASSPDQETQYF. The DNA of the CDR3 is TGCGCCAGCAGCCCCGACCAGGAGACCCAGTACTTC.

The J gene is TRBJ1-5, the V gene TRBV28, with D perhaps TRBD1 (5 bases). Trimming cost V 8 bases and J 1 base, with 15 bases left between them. This CDR3 has 15 amino acids. CDR1 is MDHEN and CDR2 is SYDVKM in the germline V gene. The CDR3 bases are TGTGCCAGCTTCCAGGGAGGGGCCAGCAATCAGCCCCAGCATTTT. Amino acids: CASFQGGASNQPQHF.

This chain uses TRBV18 with TRBJ2-1; D is unclear. Germline values: CDR1 KGHSH, CDR2 LQKENI. Trimming removed 1 base from V and 5 bases from J, with 9 bases in between. The CDR3 loop spans 14 amino acids. This CDR3 is CASSPQAENNEQFF. In nucleotides, the CDR3 is TGTGCCAGCTCACCACAGGCAGAAAACAATGAGCAGTTCTTC.

V gene TRBV19 combines with J gene TRBJ1-2; D is perhaps TRBD1 (6 bases). This CDR3 is 14 amino acids long. V was clipped by 6 bases and J by 5 bases, with 16 bases between them. Germline V gene sequence: CDR1 LNHDA, CDR2 SQIVND (reference sequence). The CDR3 loop is CASSPAGAGYGYTF. The CDR3 coding sequence is TGTGCCAGTAGCCCCGCGGGGGCGGGGTATGGCTACACCTTC.

This sequence joins TRBV6-5 and TRBJ1-2; 9 bases line up with TRBD1. After removal of 8 bases from V and 8 bases from J, the junction contained 6 bases not matched to a gene. CDR1 is MNHEY and CDR2 is SVGAGI in the germline V gene. This CDR3 has 12 amino acids. CDR3 region: CASQGTGTGYTF. CDR3 bases: TGTGCCAGCCAAGGGACAGGGACAGGCTACACCTTC.

The V and J genes are TRBV5-6 and TRBJ2-5, with TRBD2 matching 8 bases. V gave up 0 bases and J gave up 7 bases; unmatched junction bases: 5. The V gene's germline CDR1 is SGHDT and CDR2 YYEEEE. CDR3 length: 14 amino acids. The CDR3 nucleotides read TGTGCCAGCAGCTTGGTAGCTAGCGGGTCGACCCAGTACTTC. This translates into CASSLVASGSTQYF.

The chain uses TRBV19 and TRBJ2-2; 11 nucleotides align to TRBD2. V shed 3 bases, J shed 8 bases, and the junction held 8 bases outside the gene matches. The CDR3 length is 16 residues. Germline V gene data show CDR1 as LNHDA and CDR2 as SQIVND (reference sequence). The CDR3 region has the DNA TGTGCCAGTAGTATTGGCTCTAGCGGGAGGAGGGGGGAGCTGTTTTTT. As protein: CASSIGSSGRRGELFF.

The chain recombines TRBV4-3 with TRBJ1-5; 8 bases fit TRBD1. The CDR3 spans 20 residues. V shed 0 bases, J shed 5 bases, and the junction held 18 bases outside the gene matches. Germline CDR1 is LGHNA and CDR2 is YSLEER. The CDR3 region has the DNA TGCGCCAGCAGCCAAGATTGGTTGGGACAGGCGGGGGTAAGCGATCAGCCCCAGCATTTT. This sequence encodes CASSQDWLGQAGVSDQPQHF.

The rearrangement uses TRBV13 and TRBJ2-3; 12 bases line up with TRBD1. The CDR3 covers 16 residues. Germline CDR1 is PRHDT and CDR2 is FYEKMQ (reference sequence). V trimming: 7 bases; J trimming: 8 bases; junction bases outside the gene matches: 13. The DNA of the CDR3 is TGTGCCAGCAACAACAGATGGGGACAGGGGGCTGGTACGCAGTATTTT. This translates into CASNNRWGQGAGTQYF. Supplemented by reference TRBV13 and TRBJ2-3, the full variable domain reads AAGVIQSPRHLIKEKRETATLKCYPIPRHDTVYWYQQGPGQDPQFLISFYEKMQSDKGSIPDRFSAQQFSDYHSELNMSSLELGDSALYFCASNNRWGQGAGTQYFGPGTRLTVL.

The chain has TRBV5-4 and TRBJ1-3, with 9 bases lining up with TRBD1. The CDR3 covers 16 residues. The germline gives CDR1 SGHNT, CDR2 YYREEE (reference sequence). The J segment lost 4 bases and the V segment lost 4 bases, leaving 9 bases of the junction unmatched. This CDR3 reads CASSPGGTGKGNTIYF. The CDR3, as DNA: TGTGCCAGCAGCCCGGGAGGGACAGGGAAGGGAAACACCATATATTTT.

The rearrangement joins TRBV7-2 to TRBJ1-1; unclear D gene. Germline values: CDR1 SGHTA, CDR2 FQGNSA. V was cut by 3 bases and J by 4 bases, with 12 bases left in between. This CDR3 has 14 residues. The CDR3 DNA sequence: TGTGCCAGCAGCTTTTCTCGAGAGATCACTGAAGCTTTCTTT. Translation: CASSFSREITEAFF.

The V and J genes are TRBV11-3 and TRBJ1-6; 8 positions match TRBD1. CDR3 length: 14 amino acids. The germline gives CDR1 SGHNT, CDR2 YENEEA. The V gene end was trimmed by 1 base and the J gene end by 8 bases; junction bases not matched to a gene: 1. CDR3 nucleotide sequence: TGTGCCAGCAGCTTAGGGACAGGGTATTCACCCCTCCACTTT. Translated, it gives CASSLGTGYSPLHF.

This sequence joins TRBV28 and TRBJ1-2; 8 bases are shared with TRBD1. CDR3 length: 15 residues. The junction had 11 bases not matched to a gene; V was cut back by 4 bases and J by 7 bases. CDR1 is MDHEN, CDR2 SYDVKM, per germline. The CDR3 coding sequence is TGTGCCAGCAGTTCCCAGGGGGCTTATAGGAGTGGCTACACCTTC. Its translation: CASSSQGAYRSGYTF.

The genes are TRBV28 and TRBJ1-2; D perhaps matches TRBD1 (6 bases). V lost 2 bases to trimming and J lost 7 bases, with 17 bases between them. This CDR3 is 15 amino acids long. Looked up from germline, CDR1 is MDHEN and CDR2 is SYDVKM. The CDR3 bases are TGTGCCAGCAGTTTAAGGGGGGGTTTTAGGGGTGGCTACACCTTC. It encodes CASSLRGGFRGGYTF.

J is TRBJ2-1 and V is TRBV10-3; D not resolved. The CDR3 runs to 16 residues. Trimming pared 5 bases from V and 9 bases from J, leaving 23 bases between. Germline V gene data show CDR1 as ENHRY and CDR2 as SYGVKD. The CDR3 sequence is CAISNPPLIGNIEQFF. The CDR3 DNA is TGTGCCATCAGTAACCCCCCCCTTATCGGAAATATTGAGCAGTTCTTC.

The chain links TRBV9 to TRBJ2-3; D is unresolved. Trimming left V 0 bases short and J 0 bases short, with 8 bases between. This CDR3 has 15 residues. The germline gives CDR1 SGDLS, CDR2 YYNGEE. The CDR3 bases are TGTGCCAGCAGCGTAGCCCCTGCTAGCACAGATACGCAGTATTTT. It specifies CASSVAPASTDTQYF.

The DNA for the CDR3 is TGTGCCAGCAGCCTAGTAGGGGTTACTGAAGCTTTCTTT. Protein: CASSLVGVTEAFF. The rearrangement links TRBV7-9 to TRBJ1-1; D is possibly TRBD1 (5 bases). The CDR3 runs to 13 residues. Per the germline V gene, CDR1 is SEHNR and CDR2 is FQNEAQ (reference sequence). Trimming took off 5 bases at V and 5 bases at J, with 12 bases between the two ends. Together with reference TRBV7-9 and TRBJ1-1, the CDR3 gives the full variable domain: DTGVSQNPRHKITKRGQNVTFRCDPISEHNRLYWYRQTLGQGPEFLTYFQNEAQLEKSRLLSDRFSAERPKGSFSTLEIQRTEQGDSAMYLCASSLVGVTEAFFGQGTRLTVV.

This clone was counted once. The rearrangement links TRBV12-3 or TRBV12-4 to TRBJ2-4; D is unresolved. The CDR3 runs 11 residues. The V and J ends lost 10 bases and 4 bases respectively, with 8 bases between them. The CDR3 DNA is TGTGCCACCCTATTTAAAAACATTCAGTACTTC. Its translation is CATLFKNIQYF.

The chain employs TRBV10-3 and TRBJ2-7; no firm D call. The germline gives CDR1 ENHRY, CDR2 SYGVKD. This CDR3 region has 13 residues. The V gene lost 7 bases and the J gene lost 3 bases, with 13 bases spanning the gap. The CDR3 is CAIKDPLFYEQYF. The CDR3 bases are TGTGCCATCAAAGACCCCCTCTTCTACGAGCAGTACTTC.

The chain links TRBV3-1 (or the pseudogene TRBV3-2) to TRBJ1-1; TRBD1 aligns across 9 bases. Germline loops: CDR1 LGHDT, CDR2 YNNKEL (reference sequence). J lost 3 bases, V lost 8 bases, and 7 bases had no gene match. CDR3 length: 14 residues. The CDR3 loop is CASASWDRDTEAFF. In nucleotides, the CDR3 is TGTGCCAGCGCGTCGTGGGACAGGGACACTGAAGCTTTCTTT.